This TCR beta chain was obtained from a study of blood T cell repertoires in COVID-19. Study summary: Acute-phase and convalescent COVID-19 samples originated in the United States, Italy and Spain. T cells, B-cell-depleted T cells, or PBMCs supplied cDNA or gDNA.

Study processing details: Counts of nucleated cells, estimated from reference gene primer amplification, were obtained. Method: immunoSEQ multiplex PCR; TCRdb's copy keeps in-frame clones and lacks some. V and J calls plus clone size are reproduced from that table; the DNA served to infer D and trimming. The sample carries about 18,000 clones, 70% to 90% recorded once. Trimming took 8 bases from V and 3 from J, leaving 14 bases between them. This CDR3 has 13 amino acids. Germline V lookup: CDR1 SGHRS, CDR2 YFSETQ. The V and J genes are TRBV5-1 and TRBJ1-1; unclear D gene. The clonotype was recovered from a human donor in a cohort sampled during active COVID-19. Sequencing was carried out using peripheral blood. The CDR3 loop is CASTETEDTEAFF. The DNA of the CDR3 is TGCGCCAGTACGGAGACGGAGGACACTGAAGCTTTCTTT.